The T cell receptor (beta chain) under discussion was sequenced for a study of cytomegalovirus exposure and HLA in healthy donors (dated by TCRdb to about 2017). Some background on the complete study: In an earlier analysis of 587 of the donors, less than 350 Gb of sequence data and 95 million to 130 million unique TCR beta sequences from 150 million to 200 million T cells were reported. About 300 gigabases of sequencing data and some 85 million unique TCR sequences were included in an early release covering several hundred HLA-typed donors. Of the roughly 420 genotyped donors, over 80% were placed in the genetic ancestry cluster associated with self-reported Caucasian donors. The aim of the study was to test whether cataloging public T cell receptors could identify signatures of past pathogen exposure. The study profiled the T cell repertoires of hundreds of subjects by immunosequencing and related them to cytomegalovirus serostatus. Besides the first cohort of roughly 640 subjects, a separate validation cohort made up of roughly 120 different subjects was used. High-throughput TCR immunosequencing, statistical association of individual TCRs with disease status, and machine learning were combined to predict cytomegalovirus infection status. A later analysis re-analyzed previously published TCR beta repertoires from about 730 donors and added high-resolution HLA genotyping to study TCR occurrence patterns. Rather than drawing on any new phenotypic data, the later analysis identified candidate immune exposures from TCR beta sequences and the way those sequences occurred across donors. An earlier analysis of about 600 of the donors used high-throughput TCR beta sequencing to judge whether each TCR beta V gene segment behaved as functional or pseudogenic. Donor age, sex, ethnicity and CMV serostatus were compiled alongside the repertoire data. In a later genetic analysis, genome-wide SNP genotypes for about three fifths of the roughly 670 donors were used, and that subset was treated as a discovery cohort. Every repertoire in the discovery cohort had been generated on one and the same sequencing platform. Class I and class II HLA loci were covered by the typing at four-digit resolution. Typing coverage differed by locus: A, B, C, DRB1 and DQB1 were typed in roughly 629-630 donors, DQA1 in 500 to 550, DPA1 in some 610, and DPB1 in approximately 450. A handful of DR-DQ haplotypes were handled as single units for association and clustering because linkage in the cohort was strong. Among 300 to 450 genotyped donors of the cohort, an average of around 240,000 unique TCR beta nucleotide sequences were sequenced per donor, about a sixth of them non-productive.

About this clone: Its antigen is still unknown. Within one base of it there is no much larger clone, and no base qualities were kept.

The cohort consisted of 670 or so healthy bone marrow donors. At the time of sampling, every cohort member was nominally healthy, though immune exposures that went unrecorded were likely present. The donor tested CMV seropositive and was one of the 289 seropositive cohort members. Every donor gave a peripheral blood sample, and the peripheral blood mononuclear cells from that sample were used for TCR beta sequencing. Genomic DNA extraction from the blood cell samples was performed with the Qiagen DNeasy Blood Extraction Kit. The CDR3 has 14 amino acids, counting the end cysteine and phenylalanine. The only DNA kept is the CDR3, 42 bases in frame from the first base. V loses 5 bases of germline sequence and J loses 5 bases, and the interval between the two ends is 12 bases. For CDR1 and CDR2, the germline V gene lists SNHLY and FYNNEI. Library construction relied on the immunoSEQ multiplex PCR assay. The multiplex PCR relied on a mix of 60 forward primers for TCR Vbeta segments and 13 reverse primers for TCR Jbeta segments. The CDR3 region of rearranged TCR beta genes was amplified from genomic DNA by a multiplex PCR assay. Amplified TCR beta libraries were sequenced as 87-base-pair reads on the Illumina HiSeq System. The published analysis was carried out like this. A later analysis tallied about 77 million unique TCR beta chains across the 700 or so repertoires, and some 10 million of those chains were shared by two or more donors. Raw reads were error-corrected and collapsed into unique sequences with a nearest-neighbor algorithm that merged closely related sequences to remove PCR and sequencing errors. To assign V, D and J gene segments, CDR3 sequences were aligned to IMGT reference sequences. Each retained sequence needed at least a six-nucleotide match to both a V gene segment and a J gene segment. Rearrangements were called productive when the CDR3 lacked stop codons and stayed in frame with V and J; all others were non-productive. Following IMGT convention, CDR3 was defined as the stretch from the second conserved V-encoded cysteine up to the conserved J-encoded phenylalanine. Sequences without an unambiguous match to a single V gene segment were excluded from the earlier analysis of about 640 of the donors. An earlier analysis of 500 to 600 of the donors classified V segments as functional when productive rearrangements were above 56.7% and as segregating when the standard deviation between donors was above 5%. To diagnose cytomegalovirus status from the catalog of TCR beta chain sequences, a statistical classification framework was built. A later analysis assigned V and J genes by comparing TCR nucleotide sequences with IMGT/GENE-DB human TR gene sequences. A later analysis assigned CDR3 sequences and most-parsimonious VDJ recombination scenarios with the TCRdist pipeline. In a later analysis, each TCR beta chain was defined by its CDR3 amino acid sequence together with its V-gene family, and reads lacking a unique V-gene family were excluded. A later analysis removed roughly 590 highly shared, low-generation-probability nucleotide sequences to deal with suspected cross-contamination and a sequencing artifact. For each public chain, a later analysis derived a clonal expansion index from normalized ranks of inferred template counts within each repertoire. In a later analysis, generation probabilities were computed using a VDJ recombination model fitted to out-of-frame rearrangements, and the results were checked against IGoR. In a later analysis, hypergeometric tests were used to score TCR-TCR, TCR-HLA and TCR-CMV co-occurrence, with a repertoire-size bias correction applied to TCR pairs. To estimate false discovery rates, a later analysis permuted the HLA or CMV assignments 20 times. In a later analysis, co-occurring TCRs were grouped using DBSCAN, and TCRdist sequence similarity was added for clustering within HLA-allele-positive subsets. Co-occurrence clustering excluded repertoires with fewer than 30,000 or more than 120,000 public chains, plus five with anomalous nucleotide sharing. Sourced from immuneACCESS, this table was stored by TCRdb with only in-frame sequences that have V and J called. A share of the clones is absent; for the studies checked, an unresolved V gene accounts for under half, and the remainder has no known explanation. V, J and clone size reflect that table, while D and trimming were determined from the DNA. The sample has some 140,000 clones on record, 80% of them singletons. The ten largest clones add up to 9.5% to 15% of the sample.

Here is what the overall study found, with its caveats: For the cohort, immune exposure information was limited to CMV serostatus. Some IMGT-functional V segments, including TRBV6-2 and TRBV6-3, could not be distinguished by the 87-base-pair reads and were therefore excluded. A total of 150 to 200 TCR beta chains were listed by the study as associated with cytomegalovirus. In a later analysis, several top co-occurrence clusters were reported to appear linked to parvovirus B19, influenza, CMV and Epstein-Barr virus. In a later analysis, HLA-associated TCR beta chains showed more clonal expansion and lower generation probabilities than non-associated chains that were equally common. HLA typing was unavailable for some donors at each locus, so association tests used only the typed subset. A later genetic analysis associated a missense DCLRE1C variant with V-gene and J-gene trimming of TCR beta chains, and an independent cohort replicated the association. In both the original and validation cohorts, the classifier was reported to diagnose cytomegalovirus status with high specificity and sensitivity. While some public TCRs were present in many individuals, most TCR sequences turned up only very rarely across donors. In vitro tests confirmed that a few of the cytomegalovirus-associated TCR beta chains recognize cytomegalovirus antigens. The presence/absence analyses assumed that sequencing depth was roughly uniform across donors, and that assumption may not be true. Strong co-occurrence of HLA alleles, especially DR and DQ, made assigning TCR associations to individual alleles difficult. According to the authors, the approach could potentially be generalized to other disease states and immunological phenotypes. In an earlier analysis of more than 450 of the donors, most TCR beta V segments were observed in productive rearrangements about 90% or about 30% of the time, broadly matching IMGT annotations. A later analysis associated 16,951 TCR beta sequences with specific HLA alleles at a false discovery rate of 0.05. Because counts were too low, roughly 16 rarely observed V segments, including chromosome 9 orphons, were excluded from the earlier analysis of some 540 of the donors. A group of highly shared sequence variants was considered likely to be a technical artifact of the sequencing pipeline. According to a later genetic analysis, donors in an Asian-associated ancestry cluster had fewer N-insertions in productive TCRs than the approximately 630-donor mean. In a later analysis, TCR association rates were found to vary across HLA loci, with the most associated TCRs seen for DRB1 alleles and the fewest for HLA-C alleles. Correlated functional status among segregating V segments might reflect linkage disequilibrium, but an unknown experimental factor could not be ruled out. A further reported finding was that TCR beta sequences accurately predicted the HLA-A and HLA-B alleles for most subjects in the first cohort. In this cohort, only TCR beta chains were sequenced, and detectable features were limited by the absence of alpha or paired-chain data. According to a later analysis, most CMV-associated TCR beta chains appeared to be HLA-restricted, and the HLA associations seemed to be driven largely by CMV exposure.

This receptor chain uses TRBV2 and TRBJ1-4, with TRBD1 tentatively as D gene (5 bases match). The receptor comes from a young man in good health and CMV-seropositive. The sample comprised PBMCs. The sequence in DNA is TGTGCCAGCAGTTTTTTCTCAGGGAATGAAAAACTGTTTTTT. This yields the protein CASSFFSGNEKLFF.